A single sample is the source of the 15 T cell receptor beta chains below, sequenced in a study of graft-versus-host responses after intestinal transplantation. The protocol was immunoSEQ multiplex PCR, while the TCRdb copy is restricted to in-frame clones and leaves out a portion. Among tens of thousands of clones, about 94% were seen once, and the ten largest hold over 0.15%. Antigens of these TCRs are unknown. Specimen: unstimulated CD4+ T cells sorted from spleen or lymph node cells, collected before transplant. These receptors were collected from a human donor who was the organ donor for an intestinal transplant.

This clone occurred once. The chain is built from TRBV5-1 and TRBJ1-2; D may be TRBD1 (6 bases). CDR1 is SGHRS, CDR2 YFSETQ, per germline. Trimming shortened V by 4 bases and J by 6 bases, and 16 bases separated the two germline ends. This CDR3 region has 14 residues. The CDR3 region has the DNA TGCGCCAGCAGCCCCCAGTTGGGGGGCGATGGCTACACCTTC. This translates into CASSPQLGGDGYTF.

V gene TRBV28 combines with J gene TRBJ2-7; D gene uncertain. Trimming removed 9 bases from V and 3 bases from J, with 18 bases in between. From germline, CDR1 is MDHEN and CDR2 SYDVKM. This CDR3 is built from 14 residues. The CDR3 sequence: CASSRVGLGYEQYF. DNA of the CDR3: TGTGCCAGTTCTCGGGTTGGTTTGGGCTACGAGCAGTACTTC.

The chain links TRBV2 to TRBJ2-2; D not certain. Deletions cut 6 bases from V and 4 bases from J, with 12 bases between. Germline V gene data show CDR1 as SNHLY and CDR2 as FYNNEI. This CDR3 has 14 amino acids. The CDR3 nucleotides are TGTGCCAGCAGGATGACGCTCCCCACCGGGGAGCTGTTTTTT. Amino acid sequence: CASRMTLPTGELFF.

V and J are TRBV19 and TRBJ1-1; D is perhaps TRBD1 (5 bases). V lost 4 bases and J 4 bases, leaving 10 bases between the germline ends. CDR1 and CDR2 from the germline V gene are LNHDA and SQIVND (reference sequence). CDR3 length: 13 amino acids. CDR3 coding DNA: TGTGCCAGTAGTAAGCAGGGTCGCACTGAAGCTTTCTTT. Residues: CASSKQGRTEAFF.

This chain joins TRBV18 and TRBJ1-5, with D unresolved. Germline V gene sequence: CDR1 KGHSH, CDR2 LQKENI. This CDR3 region has 14 residues. Trimming left V 2 bases short and J 1 base short, with 6 bases between. CDR3 region: CASSPVGSNQPQHF. CDR3 nucleotide sequence: TGTGCCAGCTCACCAGTAGGCAGCAATCAGCCCCAGCATTTT.

J is TRBJ1-5 and V is TRBV6-6; D call uncertain. Trimming pared 2 bases from V and 3 bases from J, leaving 5 bases between. This CDR3 comprises 13 residues. Germline V CDR1 and CDR2: MNHNY, SVGAGI (reference sequence). DNA of the CDR3: TGTGCCAGCAGTTACATTTCCAATCAGCCCCAGCATTTT. It specifies CASSYISNQPQHF.

V usage is TRBV1 and J usage is TRBJ1-3; TRBD1, the table's D call, lacks a check against the DNA. TRBV1 is a pseudogene locus. CDR3 length: 13 amino acids. In DNA, the CDR3 is TGCACCAGCAGCCCCAGGACACGAAACACCATATATTTT. Amino acid sequence: CTSSPRTRNTIYF.

V is TRBV2 and J is TRBJ1-5; 7 nucleotides match TRBD1. V shed 2 bases and J 9 bases; nucleotides not matched to a gene: 7. The germline V gene has CDR1 SNHLY and CDR2 FYNNEI. CDR3 size: 14 residues. The CDR3 DNA is TGTGCCAGCAGTGAACTCCAGGGGGATTGGCCCCAGCATTTT. Translated: CASSELQGDWPQHF.

This rearrangement joins TRBV30 to TRBJ2-1; TRBD1 aligns across 7 bases. Germline trimming cut 4 bases from V and 3 bases from J; bases unmatched to any gene: 6. This CDR3 comprises 14 residues. CDR1 and CDR2 from the germline V gene are GTSNPN and SVGIG (reference sequence). CDR3 bases: TGTGCCTGGATAGGGACAGCGAGCTACAATGAGCAGTTCTTC. Protein product: CAWIGTASYNEQFF.

The chain carries TRBV27 and TRBJ2-1; D gene unclear. V was trimmed by 1 base and J by 0 bases, leaving 10 bases between them. This CDR3 has 16 residues. CDR1 MNHEY and CDR2 SMNVEV come from the germline V gene (reference sequence). The DNA for the CDR3 is TGTGCCAGCAGTTTATACCCCTCGAGCTCCTACAATGAGCAGTTCTTC. Translated, it gives CASSLYPSSSYNEQFF.

This clone has just one count. The rearrangement joins TRBV6-5 to TRBJ2-7; D is unclear. The V gene lost 0 bases and the J gene lost 2 bases, with 8 bases spanning the gap. This CDR3 contains 14 residues. Germline V gene sequence: CDR1 MNHEY, CDR2 SVGAGI. The CDR3 DNA is TGTGCCAGCAGTTACTCGGCGGATACCTACGAGCAGTACTTC. This encodes CASSYSADTYEQYF.

The CDR3 sequence is CASSLVTQNTEAFF. In DNA, the CDR3 is TGCGCCAGCAGCTTGGTAACCCAGAACACTGAAGCTTTCTTT. The chain joins TRBV5-1 to TRBJ1-1; D gene ambiguous. The V end was cut by 0 bases, the J end by 1 base, with 7 bases between. The CDR3 has 14 residues. Germline V gene lookup returns CDR1 SGHRS and CDR2 YFSETQ. The entire variable domain, with the rest obtained from reference TRBV5-1 and TRBJ1-1, is as follows: KAGVTQTPRYLIKTRGQQVTLSCSPISGHRSVSWYQQTPGQGLQFLFEYFSETQRNKGNFPGRFSGRQFSNSRSEMNVSTLELGDSALYLCASSLVTQNTEAFFGQGTRLTVV.

V gene TRBV9 combines with J gene TRBJ2-5; 10 nucleotides match TRBD2. The germline V gene has CDR1 SGDLS and CDR2 YYNGEE. The CDR3 loop spans 15 amino acids. V shed 5 bases and J 4 bases; nucleotides not matched to a gene: 8. The CDR3 DNA is TGTGCCAGCAGTCGTAGCGGGGGGAGGGCAGAGACCCAGTACTTC. It translates to CASSRSGGRAETQYF.

This sequence joins TRBV5-1 and TRBJ1-5; D is ambiguous. Trimming left V 4 bases short and J 0 bases short, with 11 bases between. The length of the CDR3 is 15 residues. Per the germline V gene, CDR1 is SGHRS and CDR2 is YFSETQ. DNA of the CDR3: TGCGCCAGCAGCCTCGACGGGTATAGCAATCAGCCCCAGCATTTT. Its translation is CASSLDGYSNQPQHF.

V gene TRBV5-1 combines with J gene TRBJ2-3; D call uncertain. Germline V CDR1 and CDR2: SGHRS, YFSETQ. The CDR3 spans 14 residues. V lost 0 bases and J lost 1, with 6 bases in between. The CDR3 loop reads CASSLAIGTDTQYF. In nucleotides, the CDR3 is TGCGCCAGCAGCTTGGCTATAGGCACAGATACGCAGTATTTT.